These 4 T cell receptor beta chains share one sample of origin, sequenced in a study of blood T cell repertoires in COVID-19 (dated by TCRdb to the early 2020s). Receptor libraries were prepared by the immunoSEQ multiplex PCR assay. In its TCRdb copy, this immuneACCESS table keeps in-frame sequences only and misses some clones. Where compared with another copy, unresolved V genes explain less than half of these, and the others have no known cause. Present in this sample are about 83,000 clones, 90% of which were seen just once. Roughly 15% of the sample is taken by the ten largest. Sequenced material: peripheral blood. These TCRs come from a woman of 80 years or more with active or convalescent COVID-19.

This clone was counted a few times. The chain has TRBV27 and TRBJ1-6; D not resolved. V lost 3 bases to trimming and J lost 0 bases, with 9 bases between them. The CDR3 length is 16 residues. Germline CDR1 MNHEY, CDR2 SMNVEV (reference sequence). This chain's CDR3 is CASSFGRSSYNSPLHF. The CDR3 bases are TGTGCCAGCAGTTTCGGGAGGAGCTCCTATAATTCACCCCTCCACTTT.

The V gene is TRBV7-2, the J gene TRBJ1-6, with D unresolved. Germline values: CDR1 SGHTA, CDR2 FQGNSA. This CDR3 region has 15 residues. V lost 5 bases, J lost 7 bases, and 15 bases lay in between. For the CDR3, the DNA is TGTGCCAGCAGCCGCACCCACACCCGAAATTCACCCCTCCACTTT. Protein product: CASSRTHTRNSPLHF.

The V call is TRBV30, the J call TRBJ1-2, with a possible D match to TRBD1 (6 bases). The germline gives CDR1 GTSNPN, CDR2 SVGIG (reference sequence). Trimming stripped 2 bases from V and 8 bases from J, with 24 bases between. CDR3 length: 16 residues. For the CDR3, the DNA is TGTGCCTGGAGTCCTGGGATGTACAGGGCTAGGAGAGGCTACACCTTC. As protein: CAWSPGMYRARRGYTF.

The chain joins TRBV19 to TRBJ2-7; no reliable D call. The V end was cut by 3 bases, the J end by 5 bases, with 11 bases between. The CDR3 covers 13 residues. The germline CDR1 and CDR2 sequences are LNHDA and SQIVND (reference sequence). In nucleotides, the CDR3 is TGTGCCAGTAGTATTATTAACAGCCACGAGCAGTACTTC. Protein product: CASSIINSHEQYF.